This TCR beta chain derives from a study of blood T cell repertoires in COVID-19. About the research overall: Sites across the United States, Italy and Spain contributed samples from acute and convalescent COVID-19.

Sequenced by immunoSEQ multiplex PCR; TCRdb stores in-frame clones only, minus some. The sample lists more than 35,000 clones; roughly 78% were seen once. This clone showed up just a few times. This CDR3 region has 15 residues. The germline CDR1 and CDR2 sequences are SEHNR and FQNEAQ (reference sequence). Trimming removed 5 bases from V and 5 bases from J; junction bases left unmatched: 10. The chain joins TRBV7-9 to TRBJ2-7; 9 bases are shared with TRBD2. Sequencing input: peripheral blood. The origin of this receptor is an elderly man with active or convalescent COVID-19. CDR3 in amino acids: CASSPLRVAGDEQYF. The CDR3 DNA is TGTGCCAGCAGCCCTCTCCGGGTAGCGGGAGACGAGCAGTACTTC.